Listed below are T cell receptor beta chains from one sample, sequenced in a study of T-cell memory formation after mild COVID-19. TCRdb ran MiXCR on the 5' RACE reads and lists one entry per CDR3 protein. The sample records under 450,000 distinct CDR3 sequences, 14% being singletons. Sequenced sample: PBMCs or a T cell subset sorted from them (not recorded which). These receptor sequences come from a young man who had mild COVID-19 (a few samples of this study predate the infection). Cell type and time point are not known. The CDR3 runs from the conserved cysteine through the conserved F or W.

V gene,CDR3 length,J gene,CDR3 protein
TRBV5-5,15,TRBJ2-1,CASSFRGEIYTEQFF
TRBV7-9,15,TRBJ2-7,CASSFHSGVVYEQYF
TRBV6-5,15,TRBJ1-5,CASSYSYVSNQPQHF
TRBV20-1,12,TRBJ2-1,CSAPTGVSEQFF
TRBV4-3,16,TRBJ2-1,CASSQELGTGDNEQFF
TRBV5-6,13,TRBJ2-3,CASSSGNTDTQYF
TRBV18,13,TRBJ2-7,CASSPTLPGEQYF
TRBV3-1,17,TRBJ2-3,CASSQGLAGGSTDTQYF
TRBV7-7,14,TRBJ2-1,CASSLGLGYNEQFF
TRBV3-1,18,TRBJ2-2,CASSHGGRRGSRTGELFF
TRBV5-6,14,TRBJ2-1,CASSLVTGLNEQFF
TRBV11-3,15,TRBJ2-7,CASSKTGTGTGEQYF
TRBV7-2,16,TRBJ2-3,CASSLYGGGASAAQYF
TRBV5-1,17,TRBJ2-3,CASSLGLASVSTDTQYF
TRBV11-3,16,TRBJ2-3,CASSLEGGTSGDTQYF
TRBV4-3,16,TRBJ2-7,CASSQDRGASYDEQYF
TRBV29-1,12,TRBJ2-3,CSVDSGSDTQYF
TRBV7-2,12,TRBJ1-2,CASSGRGYGYTF
TRBV7-9,13,TRBJ2-7,CASSADRGLRQYF
TRBV24-1,14,TRBJ2-3,CATPLAGVGSTQYF
TRBV9,12,TRBJ2-2,CASGLNTGELFF
TRBV5-1,13,TRBJ2-1,CASKTGDYNEQFF
TRBV7-9,13,TRBJ1-3,CASEKVVGNTIYF
TRBV7-9,13,TRBJ2-1,CASSLTAYNEQFF
TRBV9,14,TRBJ1-4,CASSVGTTNEKLFF
TRBV6-2/TRBV6-3,13,TRBJ2-7,CASSYEYSYEQYF
TRBV7-3,14,TRBJ2-3,CASSLELFTDTQYF
TRBV6-6,15,TRBJ2-5,CASSYPLRGQETQYF
TRBV7-2,14,TRBJ1-1,CASSLPGYDTEAFF
TRBV4-1,17,TRBJ1-2,CASSQDPHFTGGRGYTF
TRBV6-5,13,TRBJ1-1,CASSYSRQLEAFF
TRBV24-1,15,TRBJ2-1,CATSDLTDRDDEQFF
TRBV7-9,13,TRBJ1-4,CASSLGANEKLFF
TRBV30,16,TRBJ2-1,CAWSGARADRDNEQFF
TRBV19,14,TRBJ1-2,CASQTYRGNYGYTF
TRBV9,15,TRBJ2-2,CASSVVGGGTGELFF
TRBV2,13,TRBJ2-1,CASSDEAGNEQFF
TRBV2,13,TRBJ2-7,CASLDGSSYEQYF
TRBV7-8,14,TRBJ2-3,CASSLWEGTDTQYF
TRBV2,14,TRBJ2-3,CASTWAGSTDTQYF